This T cell receptor (beta chain) was recorded in a study of a mutant IDH1 vaccine in newly diagnosed glioma. The CDR3 has 14 residues. The V end lost 8 bases, the J end lost 8 bases, and 22 bases lay between the germline ends. The germline V gene has CDR1 SGHRS and CDR2 YFSETQ. Described time point: week 35, safety follow-up. A 20-mer mutant IDH1 peptide at 300 ug was injected subcutaneously with topical imiquimod. Measured with immunoSEQ multiplex PCR; TCRdb has only the in-frame clones, and not every one. The table has roughly 50,000 clones, 65% to 85% seen once. As for this clone: Its antigen is still unknown.

The chain is built from TRBV5-1 and TRBJ1-2, with D tentatively TRBD1 (6 bases). The material was PBMCs, obtained from a glioma patient whose treatment included an IDH1 peptide vaccine. The clonotype was recovered from a man aged 35 to 55 with glioma. CDR3 residues: CASGPPDARGGYTF. As DNA, the CDR3 is TGCGCCAGTGGTCCACCCGATGCGAGGGGGGGCTACACCTTC. Supplemented by reference TRBV5-1 and TRBJ1-2, the full variable domain reads KAGVTQTPRYLIKTRGQQVTLSCSPISGHRSVSWYQQTPGQGLQFLFEYFSETQRNKGNFPGRFSGRQFSNSRSEMNVSTLELGDSALYLCASGPPDARGGYTFGSGTRLTVV.